The 25 T cell receptor beta chains in this list originate from one sample, sequenced in a study of blood T cell repertoires in COVID-19. The assay was immunoSEQ multiplex PCR, and TCRdb's table has in-frame clones only and misses some. The top ten hold approximately 2.9% of the sample, which has 150,000 to 200,000 clones, approximately 90% seen once. What was sequenced was peripheral blood. Receptors originate from a woman aged 25 to 45 with active or convalescent COVID-19.

The V gene is TRBV20-1, the J gene TRBJ1-2, with no clear D. Germline V gives CDR1 DFQATT, CDR2 SNEGSKA (reference sequence). V was clipped by 7 bases and J by 4 bases, with 4 bases between them. There are 9 residues in the CDR3. The CDR3 spells CSVSYGYTF. Here the CDR3 DNA reads TGCAGTGTGAGCTATGGCTACACCTTC.

The chain has TRBV7-2 and TRBJ1-4; D may be TRBD1 (5 bases). Trimming took 4 bases from V and 3 from J, leaving 12 bases between them. The length of the CDR3 is 15 residues. Germline V gene data show CDR1 as SGHTA and CDR2 as FQGNSA. CDR3 nucleotide sequence: TGTGCCAGCAGCTCGACGACAGTTCCTAATGAAAAACTGTTTTTT. It yields the protein CASSSTTVPNEKLFF. Complete variable domain (other parts from reference TRBV7-2 and TRBJ1-4): GAGVSQSPSNKVTEKGKDVELRCDPISGHTALYWYRQSLGQGLEFLIYFQGNSAPDKSGLPSDRFSAERTGGSVSTLTIQRTQQEDSAVYLCASSSTTVPNEKLFFGSGTQLSVL.

The V call is TRBV21-1, the J call TRBJ2-7; the DNA was not compared with TRBD2, the D call given in the table. TRBV21-1 is reported as a pseudogene. The CDR3 totals 15 residues. The CDR3 here is CASSLIAGGPYEQYF. For the CDR3, the DNA is TGTGCCAGCAGCCTAATAGCGGGAGGCCCCTACGAGCAGTACTTC.

V usage is TRBV5-4 and J usage is TRBJ1-1; maybe TRBD1 (5 bases). The CDR3 contains 18 residues. Trimming pared 2 bases from V and 1 base from J, leaving 21 bases between. Per the germline V gene, CDR1 is SGHNT and CDR2 is YYREEE (reference sequence). CDR3 bases: TGTGCCAGCAGCTTTGGCGGGGGGTCCTATCGCGGGAACACTGAAGCTTTCTTT. As protein: CASSFGGGSYRGNTEAFF.

The V call is TRBV9, the J call TRBJ1-1; the D gene is possibly TRBD1 (5 bases). V was clipped by 0 bases and J by 1 base, with 10 bases between them. Germline V CDR1 and CDR2: SGDLS, YYNGEE. CDR3 length: 15 amino acids. CDR3 bases: TGTGCCAGCAGCGTAGGGCAGGGCGCGAACACTGAAGCTTTCTTT. Its translation: CASSVGQGANTEAFF.

The CDR3 loop is CASSGFQLNTEAFF. CDR3 DNA sequence: TGTGCCAGCAGTGGTTTCCAATTGAACACTGAAGCTTTCTTT. The chain carries TRBV2 and TRBJ1-1, with D unresolved. Trimming left V 4 bases short and J 0 bases short, with 9 bases between. Germline V gives CDR1 SNHLY, CDR2 FYNNEI. CDR3 length: 14 amino acids.

The J gene is TRBJ1-2, the V gene TRBV6-5; 10 bases match TRBD1. V shed 9 bases, J shed 5 bases, and the junction held 3 bases outside the gene matches. Germline V CDR1 and CDR2: MNHEY, SVGAGI. This CDR3 region has 12 residues. CDR3 nucleotide sequence: TGTGCCAGTGGGACAGGGGATTATGGCTACACCTTC. Amino acid sequence: CASGTGDYGYTF.

The CDR3 DNA reads as TGTGCCTGGAGCGGGGACTCCCTGGAGACCCAGTACTTC. The encoded protein is CAWSGDSLETQYF. The chain joins TRBV30 to TRBJ2-5, with D maybe TRBD2 (6 bases). The CDR3 totals 13 residues. V lost 3 bases and J lost 5, with 13 bases in between. Per the germline V gene, CDR1 is GTSNPN and CDR2 is SVGIG (reference sequence).

J is TRBJ1-4 and V is TRBV19; possibly TRBD1 for D (6 bases). V was trimmed by 5 bases and J by 8 bases, leaving 12 bases between them. Germline V gene lookup returns CDR1 LNHDA and CDR2 SQIVND (reference sequence). This CDR3 comprises 13 residues. CDR3 protein: CASSSRTVEKLFF. The CDR3 DNA reads as TGTGCCAGTAGTTCTAGGACAGTCGAAAAACTGTTTTTT.

This clone was seen only once. Additional DNA sequences in this sample encode the identical CDR3. The chain carries TRBV27 and TRBJ1-1, with D possibly matching TRBD1 (5 bases). Germline lookup yields CDR1 MNHEY and CDR2 SMNVEV (reference sequence). V was trimmed by 2 bases and J by 4 bases, leaving 8 bases between them. This CDR3 is 13 amino acids long. CDR3: CASSLTGGTEAFF. Written as DNA, the CDR3 is TGTGCCAGCAGTTTAACAGGTGGCACTGAAGCTTTCTTT.

The V gene is TRBV27, the J gene TRBJ2-3; D gene unclear. The CDR3 has 18 residues. Germline CDR1 reads MNHEY; CDR2 reads SMNVEV (reference sequence). With 0 bases removed from V and 1 base from J, the gap between germline ends came to 17 bases. The CDR3 spells CASSLSPSPLSGTDTQYF. CDR3 in DNA: TGTGCCAGCAGTTTATCGCCATCCCCTTTATCAGGCACAGATACGCAGTATTTT.

The chain uses TRBV27 and TRBJ2-2; 8 nucleotides match TRBD1. V was pared by 6 bases and J by 7 bases, with 22 bases of the junction left unmatched. CDR1 and CDR2 (germline): MNHEY, SMNVEV (reference sequence). The CDR3 runs to 19 residues. CDR3: CASRTDRGELSLSRGELFF. CDR3 DNA: TGTGCCAGCAGGACAGACAGGGGTGAACTCTCCCTTTCCCGCGGGGAGCTGTTTTTT.

The chain uses TRBV4-2 and TRBJ1-1, with TRBD1 matching over 8 bases. The CDR3 covers 15 residues. Germline CDR1 is LGHNA and CDR2 is YNFKEQ. V was clipped by 3 bases and J by 2 bases; unmatched bases: 5. The CDR3 spells CASSHPGTGNTEAFF. The CDR3 region has the DNA TGTGCCAGCAGCCATCCCGGGACAGGTAACACTGAAGCTTTCTTT.

The chain recombines TRBV14 with TRBJ1-1, with 8 bases fitting TRBD1. The CDR3 has 16 residues. Germline V CDR1 and CDR2: SGHDN, FVKESK. The trim removed 4 bases at V and 4 bases at J, leaving 11 bases unmatched. The CDR3 loop is CASSPQGGLRGTEAFF. In nucleotides, the CDR3 is TGTGCCAGCAGCCCACAGGGGGGGTTGCGGGGCACTGAAGCTTTCTTT.

The gene calls are TRBV28 and TRBJ2-7; D is unclear. The V gene's germline CDR1 is MDHEN and CDR2 SYDVKM. CDR3 length: 15 amino acids. V dropped 5 bases and J dropped 0 bases, with 14 bases sitting between them. The CDR3 here is CASSQTHFYSYEQYF. CDR3 nucleotide sequence: TGTGCCAGCAGTCAGACACATTTTTACTCCTACGAGCAGTACTTC.

This clone was picked up a small number of times. The chain combines TRBV2 with TRBJ1-6, with TRBD1 matching 7 bases. The CDR3 is 14 amino acids. Germline loops: CDR1 SNHLY, CDR2 FYNNEI. With V trimmed by 4 bases and J by 7 bases, 4 bases remained unmatched. CDR3 protein: CASSGQGGNSPLHF. The CDR3 DNA sequence: TGTGCCAGCAGTGGACAGGGTGGGAATTCACCCCTCCACTTT.

The chain joins TRBV5-1 to TRBJ1-4; no clear D gene. Germline-derived CDR1 and CDR2 are SGHRS and YFSETQ. Trimming removed 0 bases at V and 7 bases at J, with 7 bases between. The CDR3 runs 13 residues. The CDR3 nucleotides are TGCGCCAGCAGCTTGGGTCCCTCTGAAAAACTGTTTTTT. It specifies CASSLGPSEKLFF.

The rearrangement joins TRBV18 to TRBJ1-1; TRBD1 might be the D (5 bases). Germline CDR1 KGHSH, CDR2 LQKENI. V was cut by 3 bases and J by 7 bases, with 12 bases left in between. The length of the CDR3 is 13 residues. The CDR3 DNA follows: TGTGCCAGCTCACCGGGGGGGGGAAATGAAGCTTTCTTT. It codes for CASSPGGGNEAFF.

J is TRBJ1-1 and V is TRBV10-3; 8 nucleotides line up with TRBD1. The germline gives CDR1 ENHRY, CDR2 SYGVKD. Germline trimming cut 3 bases from V and 0 bases from J; bases unmatched to any gene: 9. There are 17 residues in the CDR3. The CDR3: CAISDQGAQSMNTEAFF. The CDR3 coding sequence is TGTGCCATCAGTGATCAGGGGGCGCAATCTATGAACACTGAAGCTTTCTTT.

V is TRBV11-3 and J is TRBJ1-2, with 7 bases aligning to TRBD1. The ends lost 4 bases at V and 4 bases at J; junction bases unmatched: 3. The CDR3 runs to 13 residues. Germline lookup yields CDR1 SGHNT and CDR2 YENEEA. Here the CDR3 DNA reads TGTGCCAGCAGCTCAGACAGGGTCTATGGCTACACCTTC. This sequence encodes CASSSDRVYGYTF.

This clone was counted a few times. The chain recombines TRBV6-5 with TRBJ1-2; D possibly corresponds to TRBD1 (5 bases). Trimming left V 6 bases short and J 3 bases short, with 11 bases between. CDR3 length: 13 residues. Germline assignment: CDR1 MNHEY and CDR2 SVGAGI. The CDR3 DNA sequence: TGTGCCAGCAGCTCAGGGTTTTACTATGGCTACACCTTC. It yields the protein CASSSGFYYGYTF.

The rearrangement uses TRBV30 and TRBJ1-4; TRBD1 aligns across 11 bases. The CDR3 covers 16 residues. With 5 bases clipped from V and 2 bases from J, the junction kept 7 bases outside the gene matches. Germline-derived CDR1 and CDR2 are GTSNPN and SVGIG (reference sequence). Here the CDR3 DNA reads TGTGCCTGGCGCTGGGACAGGGGGTCTACTAATGAAAAACTGTTTTTT. It yields the protein CAWRWDRGSTNEKLFF.

Only a few counts were recorded for this clone. J is TRBJ1-5 and V is TRBV6-2 or TRBV6-3, with TRBD1 identical over 7 bases. J was trimmed by 1 base and V by 2 bases; bases with no gene match: 5. Germline CDR1 MNHEY, CDR2 SVGEGT. The length of the CDR3 is 16 residues. The CDR3 loop reads CASSYERGRSNQPQHF. CDR3 DNA: TGTGCCAGCAGTTACGAGAGGGGGCGAAGCAATCAGCCCCAGCATTTT.

This clone turned up a few times. This chain uses TRBV11-3 with TRBJ1-1; D possibly corresponds to TRBD1 (5 bases). With 2 bases removed from V and 3 bases from J, the gap between germline ends came to 10 bases. Germline lookup yields CDR1 SGHNT and CDR2 YENEEA. CDR3 length: 14 amino acids. The CDR3 bases are TGTGCCAGCAGCTTAATGGTAGGGGACACTGAAGCTTTCTTT. Amino acids: CASSLMVGDTEAFF.

This clone was detected only a few times. V gene TRBV5-1 combines with J gene TRBJ1-2, with D unresolved. The CDR3 covers 13 residues. The V and J ends lost 7 bases and 3 bases respectively, with 13 bases between them. The germline V gene has CDR1 SGHRS and CDR2 YFSETQ. This chain's CDR3 is CASADREDYGYTF. CDR3 nucleotide sequence: TGCGCCAGCGCCGATAGGGAGGACTATGGCTACACCTTC.